Following are 17 T cell receptor beta chains from one sample sequenced in a study of tumor-infiltrating lymphocytes in primary liver carcinoma. Bulk tissue was left unsorted, and RNA and DNA were co-extracted from about 19-30 mg of it. Total RNA amounting to roughly 450 ng was the source from which TCR beta cDNA was made with a constant-region primer. A slightly modified ARM-PCR protocol with three nested multiplex PCR rounds produced these TCR beta libraries. The study ran its first two PCR rounds for nine to ten cycles each, using TRBV1-TRBV30 forward primers and a C-beta reverse primer. TCRdb recomputed calls from the multiplex PCR reads with MiXCR, one row per CDR3 protein. The table shows 100,000 to 120,000 distinct CDR3 sequences, with about four fifths occurring only once. The material sequenced was liver tumor tissue from sampling region 3. This sample's subset: tumor region T3, left-lateral pole. The receptors stem from a man in his forties with primary liver carcinoma and hepatitis B virus infection.

As to this clonotype: The junction does not match germline at one end; this may be a read error. V is TRBV6-6 and J is TRBJ2-3; no definite D call. The CDR3 extends over 14 amino acids. Germline V gene data show CDR1 as MNHNY and CDR2 as SVGAGI (reference sequence). This CDR3 reads CGSTPPRGTDTQYF. The CDR3 DNA sequence: TGTGGCAGCACCCCGCCTAGGGGCACAGATACGCAGTATTTT.

A word on this clonotype: One end of the junction varies from germline; a read error may be responsible. This rearrangement joins TRBV10-3 to TRBJ1-3; maybe TRBD1 (6 bases). CDR1 is ENHRY, CDR2 SYGVKD, per germline. The CDR3 sequence is 13 residues long. This CDR3 reads CAVSQGSGNIIYF. In DNA, the CDR3 is TGTGCCGTCAGTCAGGGGAGTGGAAACATCATATATTTT.

In regard to this clonotype: One junction end does not reproduce the germline sequence, and a read error may be involved. The V and J genes are TRBV14 and TRBJ1-1; D gene ambiguous. The CDR3 runs to 14 residues. Germline loops: CDR1 SGHDN, CDR2 FVKESK. In DNA, the CDR3 is TGTGCCAGAAGCCAAGCAGATTTGAACACTGAAGGTTTCTTT. Its protein is CARSQADLNTEGFF.

Regarding this clonotype: Compared with germline, one end of the junction differs, possibly owing to a read error. CDR3 sequence (DNA): TGTGCTATCAAAAAAGGGGACAGCGAAGAGACCCAGTACTTC. Translating it yields CAIKKGDSEETQYF. The chain couples TRBV10-3 to TRBJ2-5; 7 nucleotides agree with TRBD1. The CDR3 is 14 amino acids. Germline V lookup: CDR1 ENHRY, CDR2 SYGVKD.

About this clonotype itself: This is likely a read error, given that the CDR3 carries no conserved phenylalanine or tryptophan at its end. This chain links TRBV29-1 with TRBJ2-7; 7 nucleotides match TRBD1. The CDR3 contains 13 residues. Per germline, CDR1 SQVTM and CDR2 ANQGSEA. CDR3 loop: CSVAPTGLHEQYI. The DNA for the CDR3 is TGCAGTGTTGCCCCGACAGGGCTCCACGAACAGTACATC.

This clonotype has a single count. The conserved final phenylalanine or tryptophan is absent from the CDR3, which likely points to a read error. The chain couples TRBV11-2 to TRBJ2-7; 9 bases are a match to TRBD1. The CDR3 covers 15 residues. The germline V gene has CDR1 SGHAT and CDR2 FQNNGV. CDR3 sequence: CSSILRWTGENEQYL. The CDR3 region has the DNA TGTTCAAGCATCTTACGATGGACAGGGGAAAACGAGCAGTACCTC.

This clonotype has a handful of counts. J is TRBJ2-7 and V is TRBV9; 8 bases are a match to TRBD2. CDR1 and CDR2 from the germline V gene are SGDLS and YYNGEE. Trimming removed 5 bases from V and 0 bases from J; junction bases left unmatched: 7. The CDR3 covers 15 residues. CDR3 protein: CASSIAGLSSYEQYF. The CDR3 bases are TGTGCCAGCAGTATAGCGGGATTGAGCTCCTACGAGCAGTACTTC.

This rearrangement joins TRBV4-2 to TRBJ2-7; maybe TRBD2 (5 bases). V was pared by 4 bases and J by 5 bases, with 18 bases between. Per the germline V gene, CDR1 is LGHNA and CDR2 is YNFKEQ. The CDR3 runs to 15 residues. The CDR3 protein is CASSLTPDLQHEQYF. In nucleotides, the CDR3 is TGTGCCAGCAGCCTAACCCCGGACTTACAACACGAGCAGTACTTC.

The rearrangement uses TRBV5-5 and TRBJ2-3; 8 nucleotides match TRBD1. Per germline, CDR1 SGHKS and CDR2 YYEKEE (reference sequence). Trimming at V came to 1 base and at J to 5 bases, leaving 12 bases not matched to a gene. This CDR3 is built from 17 residues. The CDR3 DNA reads TGTGCCAGCAGCTTGCTTCAGGGGGCAGTACGCGTAGATACGCAGTATTTT. The encoded protein is CASSLLQGAVRVDTQYF.

V gene TRBV11-2 combines with J gene TRBJ2-1; D remains unclear. Trimming removed 3 bases at V and 6 bases at J, with 15 bases between. This CDR3 is 15 amino acids long. Germline loops: CDR1 SGHAT, CDR2 FQNNGV. Here the CDR3 reads CASSFNGPPGNEQFF. CDR3 nucleotide sequence: TGTGCCAGCAGCTTTAACGGGCCACCCGGCAATGAGCAGTTCTTC. The complete variable domain, with remaining parts taken from reference TRBV11-2 and TRBJ2-1, reads EAGVAQSPRYKIIEKRQSVAFWCNPISGHATLYWYQQILGQGPKLLIQFQNNGVVDDSQLPKDRFSAERLKGVDSTLKIQPAKLEDSAVYLCASSFNGPPGNEQFFGPGTRLTVL.

This clonotype turned up a few times. The junction shows a germline mismatch at one end, possibly a read error. The rearrangement uses TRBV11-2 and TRBJ2-2; either TRBD1 or TRBD2 may supply D (5 bases each). CDR3 length: 14 residues. CDR1 and CDR2 from the germline V gene are SGHAT and FQNNGV. The CDR3 loop is CVSSTDLDTGELFF. The CDR3 bases are TGTGTCAGCAGCACAGACTTGGACACCGGGGAGTTGTTTTTT.

Concerning this clonotype: A read error may account for a junction end that differs from germline. The CDR3, as DNA: TGTGCCAGCATCAGAATGGCAGGGGGCAACACTAAAGCTTTCTTT. Amino acid sequence: CASIRMAGGNTKAFF. The gene calls are TRBV6-6 and TRBJ1-1, with TRBD1 matching over 8 bases. The CDR3 sequence is 15 residues long. Germline V gene data show CDR1 as MNHNY and CDR2 as SVGAGI (reference sequence).

Points on this clonotype: The conserved final phenylalanine or tryptophan is absent from the CDR3, which likely points to a read error. This sequence joins TRBV6-1 and TRBJ2-5; 7 bases are a match to TRBD1. CDR1 and CDR2 from the germline V gene are MNHNS and SASEGT. The CDR3 has 15 residues. Here the CDR3 reads CTSSDPRQGVRAQYI. DNA for the CDR3: TGTACCAGCAGTGATCCCCGACAGGGAGTAAGGGCCCAGTACATC.

This clonotype has at least ten counts. The rearrangement links TRBV4-2 to TRBJ2-7; no firm D call. V was shortened by 1 base and J by 3 bases, with 7 bases between the two germline ends. Germline loops: CDR1 LGHNA, CDR2 YNFKEQ. The CDR3 is 13 residues long. The CDR3 protein is CASSQARYYEQYF. As DNA, the CDR3 is TGTGCCAGCAGCCAAGCTAGGTACTACGAGCAGTACTTC.

Turning to this clonotype: Without the conserved terminal phenylalanine or tryptophan, this CDR3 likely stems from a read error. V usage is TRBV11-1 and J usage is TRBJ2-2; weak D call: TRBD1 (6 bases). The CDR3 consists of 15 residues. V lost 4 bases, J lost 9 bases, and 18 bases lay in between. Germline loops: CDR1 SGHAT, CDR2 FQDESV (reference sequence). As DNA, the CDR3 is TGTGCCAGCAGCTATACAGGGCCTTTCTCCCGGGAGCTGTTTTCT. Translated, it gives CASSYTGPFSRELFS.

This clonotype was counted at least ten times. The V and J genes are TRBV7-9 and TRBJ1-2, with 7 bases that match TRBD1. With 4 bases clipped from V and 2 bases from J, the junction kept 13 bases outside the gene matches. The CDR3 covers 17 residues. Germline V gene lookup returns CDR1 SEHNR and CDR2 FQNEAQ (reference sequence). The CDR3 DNA reads as TGTGCCAGCAGCTCCAGACCCCAGGGGGGGCGCAACTATGGCTACACCTTC. As protein: CASSSRPQGGRNYGYTF.

Turning to this clonotype: A read error may explain this, as a much larger clone is one base away. V is TRBV28 and J is TRBJ1-4, with 11 bases matching TRBD1. Looked up from germline, CDR1 is MDHEN and CDR2 is SYDVKM. V shed 7 bases, J shed 8 bases, and the junction held 9 bases outside the gene matches. The length of the CDR3 is 15 residues. CDR3 loop: CASIGADRGQEKLFF. The CDR3 nucleotides are TGTGCCAGCATTGGAGCGGACAGGGGGCAAGAAAAACTGTTTTTT.